The rows below give T cell receptor beta chains drawn from one sample of a study of blood T cell repertoires in COVID-19. TCRdb keeps only in-frame clones here, not all; method: immunoSEQ multiplex PCR. The sample holds around 130,000 clones; more than 70% are singletons and the top ten take 1.1% to 1.5%. The material sequenced was peripheral blood. The source of these receptors is a man in his fifties or sixties with acute or convalescent COVID-19. Each CDR3 is given with its conserved first and last residue. D genes are given only for firm matches. Clone sizes are given selectively: once, few, many, or a class where the clone is expanded.

V gene	J gene	clone size	D gene	CDR3 DNA	CDR3 protein
TRBV24-1	TRBJ1-2	-	TRBD1	TGTGCCGTGGGACAGGGATTCCCTCCTAACTATGGCTACACCTTC	CAVGQGFPPNYGYTF
TRBV5-1	TRBJ1-1	-	TRBD1	TGCGCCAGCAGCTTGGTGACAGGGGAGTTCACTGAAGCTTTCTTT	CASSLVTGEFTEAFF
TRBV9	TRBJ2-7	-	TRBD2	TGTGCCAGCAGCGTACTCACTAGCGACGAGCAGTACTTC	CASSVLTSDEQYF
TRBV5-1	TRBJ2-5	-	TRBD1	TGCGCCAGCAGCCGAGCCCCCCTTGGACAGGGCTACCAAGAGACCCAGTACTTC	CASSRAPLGQGYQETQYF
TRBV19	TRBJ2-5	-	-	TGTGCCAGTACCACTATTTTAAGAGGGAGGGAGACCCAGTACTTC	CASTTILRGRETQYF
TRBV5-4	TRBJ1-1	many	TRBD1	TGTGCCAGCAGAGGGACAGGGGGTGTAGAGAACACTGAAGCTTTCTTT	CASRGTGGVENTEAFF
TRBV6-6	TRBJ2-1	-	TRBD1	TGTGCCAGCAGAAGCGGGGACAGGGGACCCTACAATGAGCAGTTCTTC	CASRSGDRGPYNEQFF
TRBV9	TRBJ2-7	-	TRBD2	TGTGCCAGCAGCTCGGGACTAGGGGGGGTCTACGAGCAGTACTTC	CASSSGLGGVYEQYF
TRBV5-1	TRBJ1-1	-	TRBD1	TGCGCCAGCAGCTTGGGAACGGGACAGGGGACTGAAGCTTTCTTT	CASSLGTGQGTEAFF
TRBV5-4	TRBJ1-3	-	TRBD1	TGTGCCAGCAGCTTGGCCATCGGGACAGCTGACACCATATATTTT	CASSLAIGTADTIYF
TRBV7-9	TRBJ2-5	-	TRBD1	TGTGCCAGCAGCTTAATCCCCGGGACAGGGCAAGAGACCCAGTACTTC	CASSLIPGTGQETQYF
TRBV5-1	TRBJ1-5	-	-	TGCGCCAGCAGCTTGGGGGGTTGGGAGTATCAGCCCCAGCATTTT	CASSLGGWEYQPQHF
TRBV6-1	TRBJ1-1	few	-	TGTGCCAGCAGTGAAGCCCCCACAGGGCTGAGAGTGAACACTGAAGCTTTCTTT	CASSEAPTGLRVNTEAFF
TRBV6-1	TRBJ2-7	-	TRBD2	TGTGCCAGCAGTGAATTTGGGACTATCCTTCCGGAGCAGTACTTC	CASSEFGTILPEQYF
TRBV11-2	TRBJ2-3	-	TRBD2	TGTGCCAGCAGCCCTAATAGCGGGAGCGGAGATACGCAGTATTTT	CASSPNSGSGDTQYF
TRBV6-5	TRBJ2-5	-	-	TGTGCCATCGGCCCGTTTGGGGGCGGGGAGACCCAGTACTTC	CAIGPFGGGETQYF
TRBV3-1/TRBV3-2	TRBJ2-4	-	TRBD1	TGTGCCAGCAGCCAAGCCCTAACAGGGGGACTAGCCAAAAACATTCAGTACTTC	CASSQALTGGLAKNIQYF
TRBV7-2	TRBJ1-5	-	TRBD1	TGTGCCAGCAGCGAAGACAGGGGGGATCAGCCCCAGCATTTT	CASSEDRGDQPQHF
TRBV28	TRBJ2-7	-	TRBD1	TGTGCCAGCAGTCCGATCGTCCGGGACAGGGGATACGAGCAGTACTTC	CASSPIVRDRGYEQYF
TRBV5-1	TRBJ2-7	-	TRBD1	TGCGCCAGCAGCTTGTCCACAGGGGGATACTACGAGCAGTACTTC	CASSLSTGGYYEQYF
TRBV5-1	TRBJ2-5	-	-	TGCGCCAGCAGCCCCCTCCGCGTAGAAGAGACCCAGTACTTC	CASSPLRVEETQYF
TRBV5-1	TRBJ2-1	-	-	TGCGCCAGCAGCGTCGCGGGGAACTACAATGAGCAGTTCTTC	CASSVAGNYNEQFF
TRBV5-1	TRBJ2-1	-	TRBD1	TGCGCCAGCAGCTTGGGCGGTGGGACAGTAAGCTCCTACAATGAGCAGTTCTTC	CASSLGGGTVSSYNEQFF
TRBV5-4	TRBJ1-4	-	-	TGTGCCAGCAGCTTTTGGCAGGGTAATGAAAAACTGTTTTTT	CASSFWQGNEKLFF
TRBV7-8	TRBJ2-2	few	-	TGTGCCAGCAGCTTTCTCAACACCGGGGAGCTGTTTTTT	CASSFLNTGELFF
TRBV9	TRBJ2-7	-	TRBD2	TGTGCCAGCAGCCCAGTATCGGGGGAGGGGTACGAGCAGTACTTC	CASSPVSGEGYEQYF
TRBV5-1	TRBJ1-6	-	-	TGCGCCAGCAGCCCCCGGACAGCTGAGAGCTCCTATAATTCACCCCTCCACTTT	CASSPRTAESSYNSPLHF
TRBV6-5	TRBJ1-2	-	-	TGTGCCAGCAGTTATTCCAGGGCAAAAACTAACTATGGCTACACCTTC	CASSYSRAKTNYGYTF
TRBV18	TRBJ2-5	-	-	TGTGCCAGCTCACCTCTTTCCGGGGAACAAGAGACCCAGTACTTC	CASSPLSGEQETQYF
TRBV18	TRBJ2-3	-	-	TGTGCCAGCTCACCACCGGAGGGCACAGATACGCAGTATTTT	CASSPPEGTDTQYF
TRBV6-5	TRBJ2-7	-	TRBD1	TGTGCCAGCAGTTTGGACAGGAGCTCCTACGAGCAGTACTTC	CASSLDRSSYEQYF
TRBV30	TRBJ2-7	-	-	TGTGCCTGGAGTGTACCTCGACAGGGACTTTCCTACGAGCAGTACTTC	CAWSVPRQGLSYEQYF
TRBV11-3	TRBJ2-1	-	-	TGTGCCAGCAGCCCACGCGGGACAGATCTCTACAATGAGCAGTTCTTC	CASSPRGTDLYNEQFF
TRBV19	TRBJ1-1	-	TRBD1	TGTGCCAGTAGCTCCCGGACAGGAGTGATGACTGAAGCTTTCTTT	CASSSRTGVMTEAFF
TRBV5-1	TRBJ2-5	few	-	TGCGCCAGCAGCTTGAGGGGTAGGACAGAGACCCAGTACTTC	CASSLRGRTETQYF